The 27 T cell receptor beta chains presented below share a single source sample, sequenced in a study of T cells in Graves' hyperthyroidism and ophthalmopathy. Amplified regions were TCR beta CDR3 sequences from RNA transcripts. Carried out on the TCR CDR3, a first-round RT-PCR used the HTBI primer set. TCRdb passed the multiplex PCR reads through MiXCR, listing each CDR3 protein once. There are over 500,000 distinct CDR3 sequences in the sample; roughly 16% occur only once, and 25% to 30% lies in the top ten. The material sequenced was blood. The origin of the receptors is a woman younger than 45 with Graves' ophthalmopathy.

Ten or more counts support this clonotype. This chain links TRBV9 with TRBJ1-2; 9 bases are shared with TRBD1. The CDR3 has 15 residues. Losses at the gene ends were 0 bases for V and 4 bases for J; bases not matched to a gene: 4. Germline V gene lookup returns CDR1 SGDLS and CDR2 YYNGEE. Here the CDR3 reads CASSVEGTGSYGYTF. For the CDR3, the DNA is TGTGCCAGCAGCGTAGAAGGGACAGGGAGCTATGGCTACACCTTC.

The CDR3 DNA reads as TGTGCCAGCAGCCCTAGACGGGGACTAGCGGAGAACACCGGGGAGCTGTTTTTT. It specifies CASSPRRGLAENTGELFF. The rearrangement links TRBV7-8 to TRBJ2-2, with 11 bases fitting TRBD2. With V trimmed by 5 bases and J by 1 base, 9 bases remained unmatched. The germline V gene encodes CDR1 SGHVS and CDR2 FQNEAQ. This CDR3 is built from 18 residues.

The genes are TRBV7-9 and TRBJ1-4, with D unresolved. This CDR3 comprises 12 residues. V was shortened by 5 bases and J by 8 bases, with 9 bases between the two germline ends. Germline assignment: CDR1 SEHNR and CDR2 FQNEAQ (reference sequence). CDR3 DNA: TGTGCCAGCAGCAGCTCTGAGGAAAAACTGTTTTTT. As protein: CASSSSEEKLFF.

CDR3 region: CASIRDKQSSTEAFF. As DNA, the CDR3 is TGTGCCAGTATCAGGGACAAACAAAGTTCCACTGAAGCTTTCTTT. The chain has TRBV19 and TRBJ1-1; possibly TRBD1 for D (6 bases). The germline V and J ends were trimmed by 7 bases and 4 bases, with 19 bases remaining between them. Germline V gene sequence: CDR1 LNHDA, CDR2 SQIVND (reference sequence). There are 15 residues in the CDR3.

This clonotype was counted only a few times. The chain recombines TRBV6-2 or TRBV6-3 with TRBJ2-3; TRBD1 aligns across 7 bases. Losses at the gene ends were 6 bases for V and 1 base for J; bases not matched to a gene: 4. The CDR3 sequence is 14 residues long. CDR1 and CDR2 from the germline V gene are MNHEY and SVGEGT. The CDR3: CASRYRGGTDTQYF. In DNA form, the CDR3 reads TGTGCCAGCAGGTACAGGGGTGGCACAGATACGCAGTATTTT.

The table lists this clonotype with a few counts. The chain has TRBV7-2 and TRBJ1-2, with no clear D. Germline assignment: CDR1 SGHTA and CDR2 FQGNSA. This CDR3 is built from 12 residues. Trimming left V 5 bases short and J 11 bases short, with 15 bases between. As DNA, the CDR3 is TGTGCCAGCAGCCCTACGTCCGGGCCTTACACCTTC. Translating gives CASSPTSGPYTF.

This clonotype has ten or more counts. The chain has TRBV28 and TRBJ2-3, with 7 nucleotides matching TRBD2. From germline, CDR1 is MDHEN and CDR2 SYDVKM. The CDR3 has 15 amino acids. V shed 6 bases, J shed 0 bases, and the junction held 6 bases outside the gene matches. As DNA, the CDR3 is TGTGCCAGCAGGTCCGGGACTACAAGCACAGATACGCAGTATTTT. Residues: CASRSGTTSTDTQYF.

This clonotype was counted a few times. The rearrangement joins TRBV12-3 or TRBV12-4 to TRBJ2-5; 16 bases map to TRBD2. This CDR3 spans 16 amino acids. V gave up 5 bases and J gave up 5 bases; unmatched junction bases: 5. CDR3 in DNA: TGTGCCAGCAGTCCGGGACTAGCGGGAGGGTGGGAGACCCAGTACTTC. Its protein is CASSPGLAGGWETQYF.

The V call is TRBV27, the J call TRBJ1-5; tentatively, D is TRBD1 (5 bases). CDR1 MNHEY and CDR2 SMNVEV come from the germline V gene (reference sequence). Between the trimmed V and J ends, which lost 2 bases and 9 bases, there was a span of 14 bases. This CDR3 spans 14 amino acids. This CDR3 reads CASSLGGPARPQHF. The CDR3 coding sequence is TGTGCCAGCAGTTTAGGGGGTCCGGCCAGGCCCCAGCATTTT.

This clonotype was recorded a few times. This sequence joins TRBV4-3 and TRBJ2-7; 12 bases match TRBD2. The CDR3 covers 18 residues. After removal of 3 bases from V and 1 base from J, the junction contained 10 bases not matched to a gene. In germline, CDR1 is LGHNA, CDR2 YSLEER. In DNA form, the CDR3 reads TGCGCCAGCAGCCACAAACTAGCGGGAGGTGCCGGGTCCTACGAGCAGTACTTC. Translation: CASSHKLAGGAGSYEQYF.

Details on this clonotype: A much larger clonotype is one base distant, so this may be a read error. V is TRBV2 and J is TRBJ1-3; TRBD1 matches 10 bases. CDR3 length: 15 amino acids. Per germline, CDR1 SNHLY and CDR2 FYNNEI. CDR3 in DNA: TGTGCCAACAGTGACAGGGGGCGGTCTGGAAACACCATATATTTT. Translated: CANSDRGRSGNTIYF.

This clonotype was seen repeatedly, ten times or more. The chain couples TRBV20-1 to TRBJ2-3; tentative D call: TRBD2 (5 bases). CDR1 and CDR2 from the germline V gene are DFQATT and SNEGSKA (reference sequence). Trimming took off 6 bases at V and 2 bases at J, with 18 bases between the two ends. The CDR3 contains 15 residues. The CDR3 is CSADALDLDTDTQYF. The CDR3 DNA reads TGCAGTGCCGACGCACTAGACCTGGACACAGATACGCAGTATTTT.

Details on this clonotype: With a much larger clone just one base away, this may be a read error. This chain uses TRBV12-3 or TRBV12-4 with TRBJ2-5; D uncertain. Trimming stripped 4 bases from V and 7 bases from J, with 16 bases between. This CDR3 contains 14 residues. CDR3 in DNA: TGTGCCAGCAGTTCTGAGACTGGCTCAGGGACCCAGTACTTC. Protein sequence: CASSSETGSGTQYF.

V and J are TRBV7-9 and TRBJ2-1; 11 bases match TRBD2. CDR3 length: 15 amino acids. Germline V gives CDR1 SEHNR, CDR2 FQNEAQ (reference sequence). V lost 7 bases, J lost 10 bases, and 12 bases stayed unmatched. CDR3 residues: CASIPASGRLNEQFF. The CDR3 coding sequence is TGTGCCAGCATCCCCGCTAGCGGGAGGCTTAACGAGCAGTTCTTC.

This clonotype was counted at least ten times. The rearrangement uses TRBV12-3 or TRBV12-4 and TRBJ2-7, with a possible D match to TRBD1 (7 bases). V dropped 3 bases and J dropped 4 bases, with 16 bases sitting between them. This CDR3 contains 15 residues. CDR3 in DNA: TGTGCCAGCAGTTTCTTCCCCCAGGGGGGATACGAGCAGTACTTC. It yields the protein CASSFFPQGGYEQYF.

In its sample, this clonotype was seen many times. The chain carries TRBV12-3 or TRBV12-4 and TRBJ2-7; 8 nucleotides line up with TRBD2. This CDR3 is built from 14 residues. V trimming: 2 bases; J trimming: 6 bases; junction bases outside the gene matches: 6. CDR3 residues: CASSLRAGVGEQYF. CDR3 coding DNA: TGTGCCAGCAGTTTACGAGCGGGAGTGGGCGAGCAGTACTTC.

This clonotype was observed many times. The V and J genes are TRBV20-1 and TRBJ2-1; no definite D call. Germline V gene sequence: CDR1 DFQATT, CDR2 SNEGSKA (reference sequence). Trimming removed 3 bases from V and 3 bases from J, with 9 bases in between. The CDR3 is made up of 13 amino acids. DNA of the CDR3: TGCAGTGCTAGCTACACGGACTACAATGAGCAGTTCTTC. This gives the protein CSASYTDYNEQFF.

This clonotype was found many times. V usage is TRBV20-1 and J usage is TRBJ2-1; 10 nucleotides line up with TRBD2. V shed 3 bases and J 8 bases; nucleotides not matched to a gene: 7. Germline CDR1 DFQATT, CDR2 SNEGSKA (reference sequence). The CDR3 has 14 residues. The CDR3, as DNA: TGCAGTGCTAGGCCTAGCGGGAGAAGAGATGAGCAGTTCTTC. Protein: CSARPSGRRDEQFF.

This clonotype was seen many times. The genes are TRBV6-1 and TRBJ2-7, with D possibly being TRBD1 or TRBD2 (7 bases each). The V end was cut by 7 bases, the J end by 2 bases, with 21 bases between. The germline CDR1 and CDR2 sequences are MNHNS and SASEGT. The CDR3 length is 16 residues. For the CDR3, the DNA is TGTGCCAGCACTTTCGGCTCAGGGGGGGCGGCCTACGAGCAGTACTTC. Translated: CASTFGSGGAAYEQYF.

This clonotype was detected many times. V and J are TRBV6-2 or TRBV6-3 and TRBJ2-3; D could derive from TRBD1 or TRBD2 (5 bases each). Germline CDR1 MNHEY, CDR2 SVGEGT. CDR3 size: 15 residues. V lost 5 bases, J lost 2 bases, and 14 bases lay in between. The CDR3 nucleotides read TGTGCCAGCAGTGGGACCGGGACGCACACAGATACGCAGTATTTT. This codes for CASSGTGTHTDTQYF.

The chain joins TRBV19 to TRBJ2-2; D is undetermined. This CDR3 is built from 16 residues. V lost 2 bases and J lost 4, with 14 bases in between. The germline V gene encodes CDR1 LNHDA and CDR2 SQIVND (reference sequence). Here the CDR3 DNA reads TGTGCCAGTAGTATATTGGGCATCGGAACCACCGGGGAGCTGTTTTTT. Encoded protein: CASSILGIGTTGELFF.

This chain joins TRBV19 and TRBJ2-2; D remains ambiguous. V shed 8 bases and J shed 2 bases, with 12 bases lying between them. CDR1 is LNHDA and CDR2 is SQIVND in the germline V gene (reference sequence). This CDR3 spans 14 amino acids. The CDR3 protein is CASDGSYNTGELFF. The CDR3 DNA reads TGTGCCAGTGACGGCAGTTATAACACCGGGGAGCTGTTTTTT.

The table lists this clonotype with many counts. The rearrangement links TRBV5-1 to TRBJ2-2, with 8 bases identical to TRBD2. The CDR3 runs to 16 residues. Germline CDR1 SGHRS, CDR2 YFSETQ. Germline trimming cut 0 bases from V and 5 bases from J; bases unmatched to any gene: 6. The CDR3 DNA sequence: TGCGCCAGCAGCTTGGCAGCGGGAGCAGGGACCGGGGAGCTGTTTTTT. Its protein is CASSLAAGAGTGELFF.

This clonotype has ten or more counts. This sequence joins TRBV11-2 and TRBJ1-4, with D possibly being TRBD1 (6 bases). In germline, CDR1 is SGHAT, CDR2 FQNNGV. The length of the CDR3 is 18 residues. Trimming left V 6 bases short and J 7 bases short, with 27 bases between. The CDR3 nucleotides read TGTGCCAGCAGTTATGGCCGGGGGCGGAAGGGTGGTCGTGAAAAACTGTTTTTT. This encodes CASSYGRGRKGGREKLFF.

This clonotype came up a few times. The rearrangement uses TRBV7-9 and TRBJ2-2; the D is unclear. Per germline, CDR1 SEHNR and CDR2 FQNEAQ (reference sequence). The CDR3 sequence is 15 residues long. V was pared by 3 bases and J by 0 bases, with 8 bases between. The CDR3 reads CASSLQAANTGELFF. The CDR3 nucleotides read TGTGCCAGCAGCTTGCAGGCGGCGAACACCGGGGAGCTGTTTTTT.

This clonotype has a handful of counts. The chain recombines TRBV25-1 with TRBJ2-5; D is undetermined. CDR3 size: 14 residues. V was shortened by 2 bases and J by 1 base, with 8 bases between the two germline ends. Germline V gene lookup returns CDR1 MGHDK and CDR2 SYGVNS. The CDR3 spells CASSEEESQETQYF. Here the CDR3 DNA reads TGTGCCAGCAGTGAAGAGGAAAGCCAAGAGACCCAGTACTTC. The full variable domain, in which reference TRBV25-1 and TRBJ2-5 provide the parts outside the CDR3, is EADIYQTPRYLVIGTGKKITLECSQTMGHDKMYWYQQDPGMELHLIHYSYGVNSTEKGDLSSESTVSRIRTEHFPLTLESARPSHTSQYLCASSEEESQETQYFGPGTRLLVL.

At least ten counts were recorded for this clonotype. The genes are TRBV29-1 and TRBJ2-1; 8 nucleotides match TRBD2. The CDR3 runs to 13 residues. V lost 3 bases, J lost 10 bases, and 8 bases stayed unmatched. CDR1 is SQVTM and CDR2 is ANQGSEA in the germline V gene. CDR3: CSVEAPGGWEQFF. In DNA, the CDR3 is TGCAGCGTTGAGGCCCCGGGGGGGTGGGAGCAGTTCTTC.